This T cell receptor (beta chain) was profiled in a study of beta chain features in type 1 diabetes. Study-wide results and limits: It was among patients, rather than healthy donors, that naive, central memory and Treg TCRB repertoires appeared more similar. Patients with Type 1 diabetes showed moderately but significantly shorter TCRB CDR3s in all four CD4+ subsets.

All of the isolated RNA was reverse transcribed, so expressed TCRB transcripts were sequenced. The assay was immunoSEQ multiplex PCR, and TCRdb's table has in-frame clones only and misses some. This table holds roughly 260,000 clones, around 9.9% found once. About this clone: Its antigen remains unidentified.

The CDR3 is 13 residues long. Losses at the gene ends were 2 bases for V and 5 bases for J; bases not matched to a gene: 6. Germline CDR1 SQVTM, CDR2 ANQGSEA. This TCR was recovered from a man aged 25 to 40 with type 1 diabetes. Sample: naive CD4+ T cells from blood. This chain uses TRBV29-1 with TRBJ2-7; 7 nucleotides agree with TRBD1. The CDR3 here is CSVEKGAQDEQYF. DNA for the CDR3: TGCAGCGTTGAAAAGGGGGCACAGGACGAGCAGTACTTC.